This TCR beta chain was sequenced in a study of regulatory T cells in long-lasting Graves disease. Overall study findings and caveats: Lower TCR diversity was seen in persistent Graves' patients than in newly diagnosed ones. Persistent disease was associated with favored TRBV28 usage and with favored use of TRBJ1-2 and TRBJ2-5.

To make TCR beta libraries, researchers used iRepertoire HTBI primers and Arm-PCR of CDR3 regions. Each CDR3 protein is one row after TCRdb ran MiXCR on the multiplex PCR reads. The table has around 300,000 distinct CDR3 sequences, around 20% seen once; the top ten hold approximately 53%. The sample's time point: persistent/refractory GD, antithyroid drugs over 5 years with positive TRAb. Making the TCR library involved RNA that had been extracted from PBMCs. Trimming removed 5 bases at V and 2 bases at J, with 10 bases between. The CDR3 contains 13 residues. Germline V gene lookup returns CDR1 LNHDA and CDR2 SQIVND (reference sequence). For this clonotype: Its target is not known.

The specimen was peripheral blood mononuclear cells (PBMCs), collected when the disease was refractory, from a patient treated with antithyroid drugs. The TCR sequence derives from a female donor with Graves disease. V usage is TRBV19 and J usage is TRBJ2-7; D gene unclear. CDR3 sequence: CASSAGVAYEQYF. For the CDR3, the DNA is TGTGCCAGTAGTGCAGGAGTAGCCTACGAGCAGTACTTC.